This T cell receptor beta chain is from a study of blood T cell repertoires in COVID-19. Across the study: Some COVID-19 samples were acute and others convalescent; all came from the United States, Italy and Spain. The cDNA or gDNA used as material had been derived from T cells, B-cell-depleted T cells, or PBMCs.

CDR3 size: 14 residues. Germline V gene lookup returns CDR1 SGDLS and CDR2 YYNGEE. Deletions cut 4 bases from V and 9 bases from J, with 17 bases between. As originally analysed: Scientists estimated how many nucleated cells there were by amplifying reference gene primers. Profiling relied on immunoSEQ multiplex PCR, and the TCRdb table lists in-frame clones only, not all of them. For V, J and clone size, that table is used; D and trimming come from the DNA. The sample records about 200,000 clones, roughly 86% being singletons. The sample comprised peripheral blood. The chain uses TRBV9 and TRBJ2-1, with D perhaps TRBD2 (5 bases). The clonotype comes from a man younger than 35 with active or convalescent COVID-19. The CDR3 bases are TGTGCCAGCAGCCCGTCGTTTGGACTCCGTGAGCAGTTCTTC. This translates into CASSPSFGLREQFF.